This passage covers 20 T cell receptor beta chains from one sample sequenced in a study of blood T cell repertoires in COVID-19. Clones were sequenced by immunoSEQ multiplex PCR, and TCRdb holds only the in-frame ones, with some missing. The sample contains around 110,000 clones, approximately 90% of which appear only once. What was sequenced was peripheral blood. These receptors came from a human donor with active COVID-19. The donor label of this sample is uncertain.

This clone has a handful of counts. The J gene is TRBJ2-2, the V gene TRBV19; perhaps TRBD2 as D (7 bases). The CDR3 consists of 14 residues. Trimming left V 7 bases short and J 7 bases short, with 16 bases between. Germline assignment: CDR1 LNHDA and CDR2 SQIVND (reference sequence). The CDR3 sequence: CASNPGGAFGELFF. In DNA, the CDR3 is TGTGCCAGTAATCCGGGGGGCGCTTTCGGGGAGCTGTTTTTT.

V gene TRBV6-2 or TRBV6-3 combines with J gene TRBJ2-4, with D uncertain. Looked up from germline, CDR1 is MNHEY and CDR2 is SVGEGT. The germline V and J ends were trimmed by 0 bases and 7 bases, with 10 bases remaining between them. The CDR3 is 14 residues long. The CDR3 coding sequence is TGTGCCAGCAGTTACTCTCGCTTCGGGAACATTCAGTACTTC. Amino acids: CASSYSRFGNIQYF.

This chain connects TRBV27 to TRBJ2-3, with 7 bases identical to TRBD1. CDR3 length equals 15 residues. Germline trimming cut 5 bases from V and 1 base from J; bases unmatched to any gene: 6. CDR1 and CDR2 from the germline V gene are MNHEY and SMNVEV (reference sequence). CDR3 DNA: TGTGCCAGCAGTCCATTCCAGGGGGGCACAGATACGCAGTATTTT. Its translation is CASSPFQGGTDTQYF.

This sequence joins TRBV6-6 and TRBJ1-5; D ambiguous. The CDR3 contains 12 residues. The V gene lost 6 bases and the J gene lost 6 bases, with 9 bases spanning the gap. The V gene's germline CDR1 is MNHNY and CDR2 SVGAGI (reference sequence). The CDR3 protein is CASSEAGQPQHF. In DNA, the CDR3 is TGTGCCAGCAGCGAGGCGGGTCAGCCCCAGCATTTT.

The V call is TRBV7-8, the J call TRBJ2-3, with D perhaps matching TRBD2 (7 bases). The germline V gene has CDR1 SGHVS and CDR2 FQNEAQ. V was pared by 5 bases and J by 2 bases, with 17 bases between. CDR3 size: 16 residues. The CDR3 loop reads CASSPLGGGSTDTQYF. CDR3 in DNA: TGTGCCAGCAGCCCCCTTGGCGGGGGCTCCACAGATACGCAGTATTTT.

The genes are TRBV30 and TRBJ1-6; 8 bases align to TRBD1. V lost 0 bases to trimming and J lost 8 bases; unmatched junction nucleotides: 9. Germline V gene lookup returns CDR1 GTSNPN and CDR2 SVGIG (reference sequence). CDR3 length: 16 amino acids. CDR3 amino acids: CAWSVAQGATDSPLHF. The CDR3 nucleotides are TGTGCCTGGAGTGTAGCCCAGGGGGCTACCGATTCACCCCTCCACTTT.

The J gene is TRBJ2-3, the V gene TRBV7-9; perhaps TRBD2 as D (6 bases). This CDR3 spans 14 amino acids. V was shortened by 7 bases and J by 3 bases, with 14 bases between the two germline ends. The germline CDR1 and CDR2 sequences are SEHNR and FQNEAQ (reference sequence). CDR3 residues: CASTSGVQTDTQYF. The CDR3 DNA is TGTGCCAGCACCTCGGGGGTCCAAACAGATACGCAGTATTTT.

The V gene is TRBV7-8, the J gene TRBJ2-7, with TRBD1 matching 7 bases. From germline, CDR1 is SGHVS and CDR2 FQNEAQ. The CDR3 is 14 residues long. J was trimmed by 3 bases and V by 1 base; bases with no gene match: 3. For the CDR3, the DNA is TGTGCCAGCAGCTTAGACAGGGGAAACTACGAGCAGTACTTC. The encoded protein is CASSLDRGNYEQYF.

This clone appeared once. V gene TRBV2 combines with J gene TRBJ1-2; possibly TRBD1 for D (5 bases). This CDR3 has 14 amino acids. The germline gives CDR1 SNHLY, CDR2 FYNNEI. The V and J ends lost 7 bases and 11 bases respectively, with 23 bases between them. The CDR3, as DNA: TGTGCCAGCACTCCCCGGTGGGACTTGGCGTGGTACACCTTC. As protein: CASTPRWDLAWYTF.

In its sample, this clone was seen a few times. The V call is TRBV19, the J call TRBJ2-3, with 7 bases matching TRBD1. Germline V lookup: CDR1 LNHDA, CDR2 SQIVND (reference sequence). The CDR3 is made up of 16 amino acids. Trimming at V came to 4 bases and at J to 1 base, leaving 8 bases not matched to a gene. The chain's CDR3 is CASSRGSGQGTDTQYF. The CDR3 coding sequence is TGTGCCAGTAGTAGAGGTAGTGGACAGGGCACAGATACGCAGTATTTT.

The CDR3 DNA follows: TGTGCCAGCAGCTACCATCTCGAGGGCTACGAGCAGTACTTC. Translation gives CASSYHLEGYEQYF. The rearrangement links TRBV11-2 to TRBJ2-7, with D possibly matching TRBD2 (5 bases). Between the trimmed V and J ends, which lost 4 bases and 3 bases, there was a span of 13 bases. The CDR3 is 14 amino acids. Germline V lookup: CDR1 SGHAT, CDR2 FQNNGV. The full variable domain, rest sourced from reference TRBV11-2 and TRBJ2-7, is EAGVAQSPRYKIIEKRQSVAFWCNPISGHATLYWYQQILGQGPKLLIQFQNNGVVDDSQLPKDRFSAERLKGVDSTLKIQPAKLEDSAVYLCASSYHLEGYEQYFGPGTRLTVT.

The genes are TRBV2 and TRBJ2-5; D is possibly TRBD1 (6 bases). Germline CDR1 SNHLY, CDR2 FYNNEI. The CDR3 sequence is 15 residues long. Trimming left V 6 bases short and J 2 bases short, with 16 bases between. CDR3 residues: CASSPRPTGQETQYF. In DNA, the CDR3 is TGTGCCAGCAGCCCCCGTCCGACAGGACAAGAGACCCAGTACTTC.

V usage is TRBV6-2 or TRBV6-3 and J usage is TRBJ2-7; D is unclear. Germline V gene data show CDR1 as MNHEY and CDR2 as SVGEGT. Trimming shortened V by 0 bases and J by 6 bases, and 3 bases separated the two germline ends. The CDR3 has 11 residues. CDR3 sequence: CASSYSGEQYF. DNA of the CDR3: TGTGCCAGCAGTTACTCCGGCGAGCAGTACTTC.

The chain links TRBV5-6 to TRBJ1-6; the D is unclear. From germline, CDR1 is SGHDT and CDR2 YYEEEE. Trimming pared 1 base from V and 13 bases from J, leaving 15 bases between. The length of the CDR3 is 14 residues. The CDR3 sequence is CASSLRTARFPLHF. The DNA for the CDR3 is TGTGCCAGCAGCTTGCGCACAGCCCGATTCCCCCTCCACTTT.

The chain joins TRBV6-6 to TRBJ1-3, with TRBD1 matching 10 bases. The CDR3 runs to 15 residues. Germline CDR1 MNHNY, CDR2 SVGAGI (reference sequence). Losses at the gene ends were 6 bases for V and 6 bases for J; bases not matched to a gene: 8. The CDR3 protein is CASSPTGTGVNTIYF. As DNA, the CDR3 is TGTGCCAGCAGCCCTACCGGGACAGGGGTAAACACCATATATTTT.

This clone came up once. The gene calls are TRBV19 and TRBJ2-3; 11 nucleotides align to TRBD2. Germline V gene data show CDR1 as LNHDA and CDR2 as SQIVND (reference sequence). The CDR3 totals 19 residues. V was clipped by 4 bases and J by 5 bases; unmatched bases: 17. CDR3 region: CASSNRLGLAGRDKDTQYF. CDR3 DNA: TGTGCCAGTAGTAATCGCCTAGGACTAGCGGGCCGGGATAAAGATACGCAGTATTTT. The entire variable domain, with the rest obtained from reference TRBV19 and TRBJ2-3, is as follows: DGGITQSPKYLFRKEGQNVTLSCEQNLNHDAMYWYRQDPGQGLRLIYYSQIVNDFQKGDIAEGYSVSREKKESFPLTVTSAQKNPTAFYLCASSNRLGLAGRDKDTQYFGPGTRLTVL.

The chain combines TRBV4-3 with TRBJ1-2; 7 bases agree with TRBD1. The germline V gene has CDR1 LGHNA and CDR2 YSLEER. This CDR3 region has 17 residues. V gave up 1 base and J gave up 4 bases; unmatched junction bases: 12. CDR3 residues: CASSQGRSGGITYGYTF. As DNA, the CDR3 is TGCGCCAGCAGCCAAGGCAGGTCAGGGGGGATCACCTATGGCTACACCTTC.

The V and J genes are TRBV19 and TRBJ1-4; unclear D gene. Germline assignment: CDR1 LNHDA and CDR2 SQIVND (reference sequence). Trimming took off 4 bases at V and 15 bases at J, with 21 bases between the two ends. This CDR3 region has 14 residues. Here the CDR3 reads CASSNLDTARLMFF. CDR3 bases: TGTGCCAGTAGTAACTTAGACACGGCCCGATTAATGTTTTTT.

The chain uses TRBV7-3 and TRBJ2-5, with a weak D call TRBD1 (6 bases). From germline, CDR1 is SGHTA and CDR2 FQGTGA. The ends were cut back, 4 bases at V and 4 bases at J, with 13 bases in the middle. This CDR3 has 14 residues. In nucleotides, the CDR3 is TGTGCCAGCAGCTCGGGCAGGGGTGGAGAGACCCAGTACTTC. Protein product: CASSSGRGGETQYF.

The chain uses TRBV11-2 and TRBJ2-7; 9 bases map to TRBD1. V shed 3 bases, J shed 6 bases, and the junction held 6 bases outside the gene matches. Germline values: CDR1 SGHAT, CDR2 FQNNGV. This CDR3 has 14 residues. Here the CDR3 reads CASSFRDRDSEQYF. CDR3 DNA: TGTGCCAGCAGCTTCAGGGACAGGGATAGCGAGCAGTACTTC.